This T cell receptor beta chain is drawn from a study of T cells in Graves' hyperthyroidism and ophthalmopathy. There are many counts of this clonotype. An approximately 10 ml volume of fresh peripheral blood provided the PBMCs. Amplification yielded TCR beta CDR3 regions, with RNA transcripts as the source. TCR CDR3 underwent first-round RT-PCR with the HTBI primer set. Via MiXCR, TCRdb re-called the multiplex PCR reads, giving one row per CDR3 protein. The sample records 250,000 to 300,000 distinct CDR3 sequences, approximately 15% being singletons. This CDR3 region has 17 residues. Germline CDR1 SGHRS, CDR2 YFSETQ. The V and J ends lost 4 bases and 2 bases, in that order; junction bases with no gene match: 12.

This clonotype originated in a woman aged 40 to 50 with Graves' hyperthyroidism that later progressed to Graves' ophthalmopathy. This sequence joins TRBV5-1 and TRBJ2-5; TRBD1 agrees at 9 bases. The sequencing input was blood. CDR3 DNA: TGCGCCAGCAGCCAGCCAGGGACAGGGCCTCTACAAGAGACCCAGTACTTC. Protein product: CASSQPGTGPLQETQYF. The full variable domain, completed using reference TRBV5-1 and TRBJ2-5, is KAGVTQTPRYLIKTRGQQVTLSCSPISGHRSVSWYQQTPGQGLQFLFEYFSETQRNKGNFPGRFSGRQFSNSRSEMNVSTLELGDSALYLCASSQPGTGPLQETQYFGPGTRLLVL.